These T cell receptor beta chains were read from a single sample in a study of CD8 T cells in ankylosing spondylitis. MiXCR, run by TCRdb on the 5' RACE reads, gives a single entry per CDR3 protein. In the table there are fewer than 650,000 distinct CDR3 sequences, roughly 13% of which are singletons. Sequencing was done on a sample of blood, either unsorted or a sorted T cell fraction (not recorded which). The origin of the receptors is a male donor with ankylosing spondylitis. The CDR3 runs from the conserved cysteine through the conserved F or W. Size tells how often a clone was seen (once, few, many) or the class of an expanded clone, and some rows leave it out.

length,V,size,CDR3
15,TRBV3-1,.,CASSPRTKDNSPLHF
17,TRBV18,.,CASSRGTGRGYQETQYF
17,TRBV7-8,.,CASSLGEGSAGGVGYTF
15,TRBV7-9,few,CASSFSLTGNYGYTF
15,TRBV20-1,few,CSARQASSYNSPLHF
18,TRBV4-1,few,CASSQGALLAGGYNEQFF
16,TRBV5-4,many,CASSSKTSGSTDTQYF
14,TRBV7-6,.,CASSGTGLTGELFF
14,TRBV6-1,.,CASSEGSGSETQYF
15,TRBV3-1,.,CASSQSWTGGTEAFF
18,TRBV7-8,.,CASSLGTADSPQADEQFF
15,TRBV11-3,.,CASSLRDRRTDTQYF
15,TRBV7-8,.,CASSLYRDIEDIQYF
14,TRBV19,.,CATAGQRNTGELFF
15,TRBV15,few,CATRQGRAYNQPQHF
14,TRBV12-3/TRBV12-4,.,CASSPRLAKNIQYF
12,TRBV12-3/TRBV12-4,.,CASSWDFQPQHF
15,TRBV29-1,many,CSVPSSGSGHNEQFF
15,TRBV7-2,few,CASSLAPGFNSPLHF
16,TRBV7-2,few,CASSFVGTRGTDTQYF
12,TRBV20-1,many,CSASLSGTEAFF
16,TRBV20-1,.,CSARDRGGPSYNEQFF
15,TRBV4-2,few,CASSRPGQGGVEAFF